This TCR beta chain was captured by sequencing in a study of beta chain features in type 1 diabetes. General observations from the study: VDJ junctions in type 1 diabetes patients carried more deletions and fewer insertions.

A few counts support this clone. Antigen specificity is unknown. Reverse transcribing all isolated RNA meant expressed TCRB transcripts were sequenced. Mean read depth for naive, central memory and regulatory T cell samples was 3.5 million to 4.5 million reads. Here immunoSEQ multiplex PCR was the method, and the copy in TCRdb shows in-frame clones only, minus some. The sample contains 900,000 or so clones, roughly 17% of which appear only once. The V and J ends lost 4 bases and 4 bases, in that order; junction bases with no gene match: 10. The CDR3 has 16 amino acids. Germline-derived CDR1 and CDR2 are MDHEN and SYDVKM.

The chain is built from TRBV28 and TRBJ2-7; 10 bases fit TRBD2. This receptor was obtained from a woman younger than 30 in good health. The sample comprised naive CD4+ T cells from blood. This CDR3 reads CASSSRALAGVYEQYF. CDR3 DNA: TGTGCCAGCAGTTCACGGGCTCTAGCGGGAGTGTACGAGCAGTACTTC. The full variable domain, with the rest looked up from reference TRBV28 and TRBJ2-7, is DVKVTQSSRYLVKRTGEKVFLECVQDMDHENMFWYRQDPGLGLRLIYFSYDVKMKEKGDIPEGYSVSREKKERFSLILESASTNQTSMYLCASSSRALAGVYEQYFGPGTRLTVT.